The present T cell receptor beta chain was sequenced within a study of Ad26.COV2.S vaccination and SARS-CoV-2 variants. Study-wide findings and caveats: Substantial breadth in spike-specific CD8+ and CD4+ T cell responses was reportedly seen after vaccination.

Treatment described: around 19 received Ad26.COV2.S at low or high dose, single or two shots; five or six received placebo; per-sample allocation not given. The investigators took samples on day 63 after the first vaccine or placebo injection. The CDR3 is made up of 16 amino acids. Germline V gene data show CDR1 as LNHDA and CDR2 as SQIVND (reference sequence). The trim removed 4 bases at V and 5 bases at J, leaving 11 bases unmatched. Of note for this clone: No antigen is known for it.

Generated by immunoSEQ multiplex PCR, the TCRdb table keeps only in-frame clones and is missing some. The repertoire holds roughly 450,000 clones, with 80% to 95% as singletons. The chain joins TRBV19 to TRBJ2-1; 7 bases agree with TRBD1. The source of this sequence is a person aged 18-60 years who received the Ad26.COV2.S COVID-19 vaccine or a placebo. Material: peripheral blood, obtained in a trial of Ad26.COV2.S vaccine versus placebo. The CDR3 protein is CASSKQTGTANNEQFF. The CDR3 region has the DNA TGTGCCAGTAGTAAACAGACCGGGACAGCCAACAATGAGCAGTTCTTC.